The rows below give T cell receptor beta chains drawn from one sample of a study of blood T cells in healthy people across ages. In TCRdb, the 5' RACE reads were re-called with MiXCR into one record per CDR3 protein. The table shows hundreds of thousands of distinct CDR3 sequences, with about half occurring only once. Sample: blood. The receptor set was obtained from a woman aged 60-70 years in good health. The CDR3 runs from the conserved cysteine through the conserved F or W. The D gene is left open where the match is weak. Part of the rows lack a size; the others show once, few, many or a class for expanded clones.

clone_size: few; j_call: TRBJ1-6; d_call: NA; v_call: TRBV20-1; cdr3_aa: CSARGTSGASPLHF; cdr3_nt: TGCAGTGCTAGAGGGACCTCGGGCGCCTCACCCCTCCACTTT
clone_size: few; j_call: TRBJ2-2; d_call: TRBD1; v_call: TRBV12-3/TRBV12-4; cdr3_aa: CASSEGQLNTGELFF; cdr3_nt: TGTGCCAGCAGTGAGGGACAGCTGAACACCGGGGAGCTGTTTTTT
clone_size: NA; j_call: TRBJ2-1; d_call: NA; v_call: TRBV4-3; cdr3_aa: CASSQDLGWAGGQETQFF; cdr3_nt: TGCGCCAGCAGCCAAGATTTAGGGTGGGCAGGGGGGCAAGAGACCCAGTTCTTC
clone_size: few; j_call: TRBJ1-1; d_call: TRBD1; v_call: TRBV10-3; cdr3_aa: CAIRDREGNEAFF; cdr3_nt: TGTGCCATACGGGACAGGGAGGGGAATGAAGCTTTCTTT
clone_size: NA; j_call: TRBJ2-7; d_call: TRBD1; v_call: TRBV28; cdr3_aa: CAGSLWGTGGHEQYF; cdr3_nt: TGTGCCGGCAGTTTGTGGGGGACAGGGGGCCACGAGCAGTACTTC
clone_size: few; j_call: TRBJ2-3; d_call: TRBD2; v_call: TRBV24-1; cdr3_aa: CATSDLPEAGGPVDTQYF; cdr3_nt: TGTGCCACCAGTGATTTGCCTGAAGCGGGAGGGCCTGTAGATACGCAGTATTTT
clone_size: few; j_call: TRBJ2-7; d_call: NA; v_call: TRBV20-1; cdr3_aa: CSATHSEMSLEQYF; cdr3_nt: TGCAGTGCTACACATAGTGAGATGTCCCTCGAGCAGTACTTC
clone_size: NA; j_call: TRBJ2-7; d_call: NA; v_call: TRBV15; cdr3_aa: CATSNPQDLSYEQYF; cdr3_nt: TGTGCCACCAGCAACCCGCAGGACTTATCCTACGAGCAGTACTTC
clone_size: NA; j_call: TRBJ2-1; d_call: NA; v_call: TRBV20-1; cdr3_aa: CSAREPIYNEQFF; cdr3_nt: TGCAGTGCTAGAGAGCCCATCTACAATGAGCAGTTCTTC
clone_size: NA; j_call: TRBJ2-3; d_call: NA; v_call: TRBV20-1; cdr3_aa: CSAPDWAEDTQYF; cdr3_nt: TGCAGTGCTCCGGACTGGGCCGAGGATACGCAGTATTTT
clone_size: many; j_call: TRBJ2-7; d_call: NA; v_call: TRBV6-5; cdr3_aa: CASSYGIVTYEQYF; cdr3_nt: TGTGCCAGCAGTTACGGGATAGTAACCTACGAGCAGTACTTC
clone_size: NA; j_call: TRBJ2-1; d_call: TRBD2; v_call: TRBV3-1; cdr3_aa: CASSQGLAGVFEQFF; cdr3_nt: TGTGCCAGCAGCCAAGGGTTAGCGGGAGTGTTTGAGCAGTTCTTC
clone_size: NA; j_call: TRBJ1-4; d_call: NA; v_call: TRBV25-1; cdr3_aa: CASSPRTVTLREKLFF; cdr3_nt: TGTGCCAGCAGTCCCCGGACAGTGACGTTACGAGAAAAACTGTTTTTT
clone_size: NA; j_call: TRBJ1-1; d_call: NA; v_call: TRBV20-1; cdr3_aa: CSAREGGREIEAFF; cdr3_nt: TGCAGTGCTAGAGAAGGGGGGAGAGAAATTGAAGCTTTCTTT
clone_size: many; j_call: TRBJ2-1; d_call: NA; v_call: TRBV5-6; cdr3_aa: CASSSGGFEQFF; cdr3_nt: TGTGCCAGCAGCTCCGGCGGGTTTGAGCAGTTCTTC
clone_size: NA; j_call: TRBJ2-1; d_call: NA; v_call: TRBV5-1; cdr3_aa: CASSLAAGVNLYNEQFF; cdr3_nt: TGCGCCAGCAGCTTGGCCGCAGGGGTGAACTTATACAATGAGCAGTTCTTC
clone_size: once; j_call: TRBJ1-4; d_call: TRBD1; v_call: TRBV7-2; cdr3_aa: CASSLQGQQTNEKLFF; cdr3_nt: TGTGCCAGCAGCTTGCAGGGACAGCAAACTAATGAAAAACTGTTTTTT
clone_size: NA; j_call: TRBJ2-7; d_call: NA; v_call: TRBV7-2; cdr3_aa: CASSPGSRLGAGEQYF; cdr3_nt: TGTGCCAGCAGCCCTGGAAGCCGACTAGGAGCGGGCGAGCAGTACTTC
clone_size: few; j_call: TRBJ2-1; d_call: NA; v_call: TRBV7-2; cdr3_aa: CASSLRGETVSYNEQFF; cdr3_nt: TGTGCCAGCAGCTTGAGGGGGGAGACAGTCTCCTACAATGAGCAGTTCTTC